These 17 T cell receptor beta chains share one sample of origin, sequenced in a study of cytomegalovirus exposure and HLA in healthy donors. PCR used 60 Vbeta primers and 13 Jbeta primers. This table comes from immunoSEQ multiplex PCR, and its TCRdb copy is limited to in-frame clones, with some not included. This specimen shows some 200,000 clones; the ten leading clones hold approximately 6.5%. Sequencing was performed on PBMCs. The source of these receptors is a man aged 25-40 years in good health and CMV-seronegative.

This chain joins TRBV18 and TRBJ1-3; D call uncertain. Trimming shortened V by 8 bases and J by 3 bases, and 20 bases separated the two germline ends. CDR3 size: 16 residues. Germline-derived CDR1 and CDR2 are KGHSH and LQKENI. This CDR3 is CASTPALGSFGNTIYF. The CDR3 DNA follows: TGTGCCAGCACGCCCGCTCTTGGGAGTTTTGGAAACACCATATATTTT.

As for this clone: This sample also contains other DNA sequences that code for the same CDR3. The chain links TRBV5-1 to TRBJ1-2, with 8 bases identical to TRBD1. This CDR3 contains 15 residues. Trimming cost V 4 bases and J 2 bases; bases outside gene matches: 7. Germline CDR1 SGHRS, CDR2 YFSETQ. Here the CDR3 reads CASSGDRGSNYGYTF. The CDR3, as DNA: TGCGCCAGCAGCGGAGACAGGGGATCCAACTATGGCTACACCTTC.

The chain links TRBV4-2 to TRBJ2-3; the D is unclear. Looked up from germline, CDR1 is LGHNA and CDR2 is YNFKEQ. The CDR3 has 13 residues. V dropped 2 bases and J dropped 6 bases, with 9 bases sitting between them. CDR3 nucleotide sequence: TGTGCCAGCAGCCAATCACTTTGGGATACGCAGTATTTT. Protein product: CASSQSLWDTQYF.

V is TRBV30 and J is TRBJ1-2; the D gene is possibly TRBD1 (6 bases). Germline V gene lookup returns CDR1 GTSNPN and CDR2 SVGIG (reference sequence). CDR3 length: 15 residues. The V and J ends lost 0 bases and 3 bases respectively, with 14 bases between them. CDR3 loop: CAWSVLGRGDYGYTF. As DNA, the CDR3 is TGTGCCTGGAGTGTATTAGGCAGGGGAGACTATGGCTACACCTTC. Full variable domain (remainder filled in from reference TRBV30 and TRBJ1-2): SQTIHQWPATLVQPVGSPLSLECTVEGTSNPNLYWYRQAAGRGLQLLFYSVGIGQISSEVPQNLSASRPQDRQFILSSKKLLLSDSGFYLCAWSVLGRGDYGYTFGSGTRLTVV.

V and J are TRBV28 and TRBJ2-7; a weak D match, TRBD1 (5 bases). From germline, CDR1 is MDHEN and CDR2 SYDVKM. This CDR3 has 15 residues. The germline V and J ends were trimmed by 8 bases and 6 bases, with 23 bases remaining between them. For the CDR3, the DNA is TGTGCCAGCCGTCTCGACCAGGGTACCCCGTCCGAGCAGTACTTC. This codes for CASRLDQGTPSEQYF.

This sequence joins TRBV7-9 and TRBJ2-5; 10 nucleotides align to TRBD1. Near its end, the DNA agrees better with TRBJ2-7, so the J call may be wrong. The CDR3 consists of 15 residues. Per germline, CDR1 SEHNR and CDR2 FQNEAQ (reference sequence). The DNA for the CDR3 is TGTGCCAGCTATCACACCGGGACAGGGGCCTACGAGCAGTACTTC. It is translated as CASYHTGTGAYEQYF.

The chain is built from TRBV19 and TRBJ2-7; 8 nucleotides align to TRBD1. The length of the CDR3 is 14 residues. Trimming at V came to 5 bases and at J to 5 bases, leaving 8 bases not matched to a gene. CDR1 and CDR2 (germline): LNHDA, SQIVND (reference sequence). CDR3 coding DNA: TGTGCCAGTAGTGCCAGGACAGGGTTGGACGAGCAGTACTTC. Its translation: CASSARTGLDEQYF.

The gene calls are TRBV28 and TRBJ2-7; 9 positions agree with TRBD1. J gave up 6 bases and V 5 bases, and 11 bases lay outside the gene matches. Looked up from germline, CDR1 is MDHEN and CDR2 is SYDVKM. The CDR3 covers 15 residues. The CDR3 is CASSPTGGVWGEQYF. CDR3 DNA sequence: TGTGCCAGCAGTCCTACAGGGGGCGTTTGGGGCGAGCAGTACTTC.

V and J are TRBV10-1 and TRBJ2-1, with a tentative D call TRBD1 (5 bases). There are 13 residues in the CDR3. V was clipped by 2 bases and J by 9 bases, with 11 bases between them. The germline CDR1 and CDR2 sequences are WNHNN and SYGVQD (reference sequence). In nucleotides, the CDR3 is TGCGCCAGCAGTGAGGGGGCTAGAGGTGAGCAGTTCTTC. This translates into CASSEGARGEQFF.

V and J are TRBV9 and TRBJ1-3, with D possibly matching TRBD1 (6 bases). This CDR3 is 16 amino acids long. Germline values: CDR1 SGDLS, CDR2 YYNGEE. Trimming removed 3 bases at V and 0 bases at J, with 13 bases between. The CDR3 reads CASSGGGSDSGNTIYF. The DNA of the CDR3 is TGTGCCAGCAGCGGCGGGGGCTCCGACTCTGGAAACACCATATATTTT.

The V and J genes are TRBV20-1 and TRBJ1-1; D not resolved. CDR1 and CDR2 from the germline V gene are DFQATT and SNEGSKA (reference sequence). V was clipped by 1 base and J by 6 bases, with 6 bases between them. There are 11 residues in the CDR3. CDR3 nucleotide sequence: TGCAGTGCTAGAGGGCAAGCTGAAGCTTTCTTT. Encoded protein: CSARGQAEAFF.

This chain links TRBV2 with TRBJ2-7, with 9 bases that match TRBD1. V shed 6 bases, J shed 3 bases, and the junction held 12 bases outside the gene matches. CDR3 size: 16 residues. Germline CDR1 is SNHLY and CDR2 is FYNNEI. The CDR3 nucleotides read TGTGCCAGCAGGCCTGACCGGGACAGGGCCCTCTACGAGCAGTACTTC. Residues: CASRPDRDRALYEQYF.

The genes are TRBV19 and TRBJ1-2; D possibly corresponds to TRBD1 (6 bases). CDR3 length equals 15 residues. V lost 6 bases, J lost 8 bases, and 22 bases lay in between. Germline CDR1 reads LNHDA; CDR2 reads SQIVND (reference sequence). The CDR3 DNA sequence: TGTGCCAGTAGCCCCTCGGGACAAGGGGCATTCGGCTACACCTTC. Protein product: CASSPSGQGAFGYTF.

The CDR3 region has the DNA TGTGCCAGCAGACTAGCGGGAGGGCGGCCCACCGGGGAGCTGTTTTTT. This translates into CASRLAGGRPTGELFF. This chain links TRBV27 with TRBJ2-2; 13 bases agree with TRBD2. Germline CDR1 MNHEY, CDR2 SMNVEV (reference sequence). After removal of 6 bases from V and 4 bases from J, the junction contained 5 bases not matched to a gene. The CDR3 is made up of 16 amino acids.

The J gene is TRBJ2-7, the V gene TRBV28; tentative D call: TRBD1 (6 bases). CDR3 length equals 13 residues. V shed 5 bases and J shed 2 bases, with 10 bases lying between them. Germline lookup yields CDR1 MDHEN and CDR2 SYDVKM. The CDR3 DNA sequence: TGTGCCAGCAGTATACAGGGTCCCTACGAGCAGTACTTC. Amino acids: CASSIQGPYEQYF. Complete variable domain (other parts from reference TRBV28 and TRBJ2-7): DVKVTQSSRYLVKRTGEKVFLECVQDMDHENMFWYRQDPGLGLRLIYFSYDVKMKEKGDIPEGYSVSREKKERFSLILESASTNQTSMYLCASSIQGPYEQYFGPGTRLTVT.

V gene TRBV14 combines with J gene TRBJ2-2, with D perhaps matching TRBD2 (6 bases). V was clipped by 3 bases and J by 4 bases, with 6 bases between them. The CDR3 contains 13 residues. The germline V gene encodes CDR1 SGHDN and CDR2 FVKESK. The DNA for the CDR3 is TGTGCCAGCAGCCAGGGGGGCACCGGGGAGCTGTTTTTT. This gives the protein CASSQGGTGELFF. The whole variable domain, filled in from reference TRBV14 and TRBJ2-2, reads EAGVTQFPSHSVIEKGQTVTLRCDPISGHDNLYWYRRVMGKEIKFLLHFVKESKQDESGMPNNRFLAERTGGTYSTLKVQPAELEDSGVYFCASSQGGTGELFFGEGSRLTVL.

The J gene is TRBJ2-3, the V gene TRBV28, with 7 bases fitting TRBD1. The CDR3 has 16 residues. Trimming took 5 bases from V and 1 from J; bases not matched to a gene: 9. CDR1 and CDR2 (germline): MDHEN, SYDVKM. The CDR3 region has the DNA TGTGCCAGCAGTCCCTTGATTACAGGGGGCACAGATACGCAGTATTTT. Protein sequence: CASSPLITGGTDTQYF.